What follows describes a single T cell receptor (beta chain). Its antigen is unidentified. The CDR3 has 13 amino acids. Germline-derived CDR1 and CDR2 are MNHGY and SAAAGT. V was trimmed by 4 bases and J by 5 bases, leaving 11 bases between them. Sequencing was performed with immunoSEQ multiplex PCR; in TCRdb, only in-frame clones are kept and a portion is missing. The table lists roughly 7,000 clones, roughly 24% of them singletons, with roughly 4% in the top ten. This specimen belongs to a study of T cells in localized non-small cell lung cancer. General observations from the study: Owing to sequencing of a solitary tumor region, heterogeneity cannot be discounted. Measurement of T cell clonality placed uninvolved adjacent lung highest, above the level in tumor. Increased T cell density in blood showed an association with longer overall survival. A median of about 60 of the top 100 tumor clones appeared in adjacent lung, which was paired and uninvolved.

The source was lung tumor tissue, collected before any cancer treatment. The source of this sequence is a man between 40 and 70 years old with stage III squamous cell lung carcinoma. The chain employs TRBV6-8 and TRBJ2-5; weak D call: TRBD2 (6 bases). The CDR3 here is CASSLLAWETQYF. DNA of the CDR3: TGTGCCAGCAGTTTGCTAGCGTGGGAGACCCAGTACTTC.